This record looks at one T cell receptor (beta chain) sequence and its context. Its antigen is unknown. A single record per CDR3 protein comes from TCRdb applying MiXCR to the 5' RACE reads. The data hold approximately 340,000 distinct CDR3 sequences, with approximately 15% observed a single time. The sample is drawn from a study of T-cell memory formation after mild COVID-19. Study-level background: There were largely donor-specific TCR clusters.

Study-wide results and caveats: Researchers found some responding clones in pre-infection memory, a sign that cross-reactive memory joined. Among contracting clones, CD4+ were mainly CM/EM and CD8+ enriched in EMRA.

The CDR3 is 14 amino acids. CDR1 and CDR2 (germline): KGHDR, SFDVKD. V dropped 5 bases and J dropped 8; count of bases not matched to a gene: 7. V and J are TRBV24-1 and TRBJ2-1, with 8 nucleotides matching TRBD1. The sample taken for sequencing was PBMCs or a T cell subset sorted from them (not recorded which). The source is a man between 18 and 29 years old who had mild COVID-19 (a few samples of this study predate the infection). Cell type and time point are not known. The DNA of the CDR3 is TGTGCCACCAGTGCGACAGGGGTAGGCGATGAGCAGTTCTTC. Amino acids: CATSATGVGDEQFF.